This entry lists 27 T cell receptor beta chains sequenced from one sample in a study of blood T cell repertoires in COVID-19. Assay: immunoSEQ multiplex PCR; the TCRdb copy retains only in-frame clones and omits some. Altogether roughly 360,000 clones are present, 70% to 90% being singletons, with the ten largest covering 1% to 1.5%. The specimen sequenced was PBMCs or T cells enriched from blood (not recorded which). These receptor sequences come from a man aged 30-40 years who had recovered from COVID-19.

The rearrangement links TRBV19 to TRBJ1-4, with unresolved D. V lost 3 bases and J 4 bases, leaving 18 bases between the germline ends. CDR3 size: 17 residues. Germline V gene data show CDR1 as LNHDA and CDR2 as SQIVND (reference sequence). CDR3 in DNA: TGTGCCAGTAGTATCTCGGGAATTACCTGGGTTAATGAAAAACTGTTTTTT. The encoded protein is CASSISGITWVNEKLFF.

The DNA of the CDR3 is TGCGCCAGCAGCCAACAGGGGGCGAGGGAAAAACTGTTTTTT. This translates into CASSQQGAREKLFF. This chain joins TRBV4-1 and TRBJ1-4; 8 nucleotides match TRBD1. CDR3 size: 14 residues. In germline, CDR1 is MGHRA, CDR2 YSYEKL. The V gene end was trimmed by 2 bases and the J gene end by 8 bases; junction bases not matched to a gene: 4.

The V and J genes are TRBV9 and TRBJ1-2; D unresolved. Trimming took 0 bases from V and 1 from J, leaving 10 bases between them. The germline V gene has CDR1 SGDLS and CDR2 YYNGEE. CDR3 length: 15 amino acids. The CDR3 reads CASSVAETGNYGYTF. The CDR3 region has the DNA TGTGCCAGCAGCGTAGCGGAGACGGGTAACTATGGCTACACCTTC.

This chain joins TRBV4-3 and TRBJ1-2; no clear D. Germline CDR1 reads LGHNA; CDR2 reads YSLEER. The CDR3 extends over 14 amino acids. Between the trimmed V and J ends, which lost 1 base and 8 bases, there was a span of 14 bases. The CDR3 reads CASSQVAGYNGYTF. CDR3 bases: TGCGCCAGCAGCCAAGTCGCGGGCTATAACGGCTACACCTTC.

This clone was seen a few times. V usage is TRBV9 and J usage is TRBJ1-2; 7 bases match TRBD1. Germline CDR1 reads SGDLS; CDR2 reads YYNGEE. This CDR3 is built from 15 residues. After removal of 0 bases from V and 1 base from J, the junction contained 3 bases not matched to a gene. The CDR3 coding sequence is TGTGCCAGCAGCGTAGGACAGGGACTTAACTATGGCTACACCTTC. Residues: CASSVGQGLNYGYTF.

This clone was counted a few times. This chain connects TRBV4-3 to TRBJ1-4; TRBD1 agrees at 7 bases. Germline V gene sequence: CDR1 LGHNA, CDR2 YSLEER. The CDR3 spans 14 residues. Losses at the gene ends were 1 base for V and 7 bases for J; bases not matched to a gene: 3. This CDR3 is CASSQGGQSEKLFF. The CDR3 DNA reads TGCGCCAGCAGCCAAGGGGGACAGTCTGAAAAACTGTTTTTT.

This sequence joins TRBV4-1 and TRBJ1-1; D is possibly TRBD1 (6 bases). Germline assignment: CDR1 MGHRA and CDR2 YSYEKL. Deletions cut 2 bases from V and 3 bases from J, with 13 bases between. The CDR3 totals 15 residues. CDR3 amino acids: CASSQMDSSHTEAFF. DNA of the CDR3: TGCGCCAGCAGCCAAATGGACAGTTCCCACACTGAAGCTTTCTTT.

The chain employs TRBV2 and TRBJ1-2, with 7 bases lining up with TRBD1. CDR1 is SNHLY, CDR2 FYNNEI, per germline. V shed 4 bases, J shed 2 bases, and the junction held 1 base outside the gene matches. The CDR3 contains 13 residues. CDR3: CASSGDSNYGYTF. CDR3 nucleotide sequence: TGTGCCAGCAGTGGGGACAGCAACTATGGCTACACCTTC.

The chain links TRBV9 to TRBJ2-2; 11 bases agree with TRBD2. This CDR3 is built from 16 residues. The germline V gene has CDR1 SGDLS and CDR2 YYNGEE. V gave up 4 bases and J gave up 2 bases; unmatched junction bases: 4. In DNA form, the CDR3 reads TGTGCCAGCAGCCCCCGACTAGCGGGAAACACCGGGGAGCTGTTTTTT. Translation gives CASSPRLAGNTGELFF.

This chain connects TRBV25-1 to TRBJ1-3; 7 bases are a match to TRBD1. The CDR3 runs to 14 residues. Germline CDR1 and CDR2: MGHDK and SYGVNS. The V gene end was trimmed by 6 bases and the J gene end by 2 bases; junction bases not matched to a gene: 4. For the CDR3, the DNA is TGTGCCAGCAGAGAACAGGGGACTGGAAACACCATATATTTT. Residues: CASREQGTGNTIYF.

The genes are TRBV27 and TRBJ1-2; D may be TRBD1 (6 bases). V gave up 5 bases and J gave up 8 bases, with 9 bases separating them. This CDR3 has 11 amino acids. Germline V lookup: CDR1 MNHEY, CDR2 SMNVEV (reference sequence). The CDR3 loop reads CASSPGAGYTF. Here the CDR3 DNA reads TGTGCCAGCAGTCCAGGGGCAGGCTACACCTTC.

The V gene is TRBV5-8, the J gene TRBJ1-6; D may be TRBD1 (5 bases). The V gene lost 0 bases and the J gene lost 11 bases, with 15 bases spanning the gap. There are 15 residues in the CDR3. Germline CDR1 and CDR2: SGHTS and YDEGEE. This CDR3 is CASSLGQGYRTPLHF. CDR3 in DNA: TGTGCCAGCAGCTTGGGGCAGGGTTACCGGACACCCCTCCACTTT.

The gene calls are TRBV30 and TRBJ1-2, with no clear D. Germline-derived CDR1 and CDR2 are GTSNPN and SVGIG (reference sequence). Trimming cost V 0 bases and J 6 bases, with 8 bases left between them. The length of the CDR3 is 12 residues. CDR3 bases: TGTGCCTGGAGTGTAACGGGAAATGGCTACACCTTC. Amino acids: CAWSVTGNGYTF.

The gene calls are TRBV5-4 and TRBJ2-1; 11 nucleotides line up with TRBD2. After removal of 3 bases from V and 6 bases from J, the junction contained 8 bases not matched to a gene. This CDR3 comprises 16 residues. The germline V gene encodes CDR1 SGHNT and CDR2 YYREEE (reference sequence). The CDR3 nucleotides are TGTGCCAGCAGCTCGATAGCGGGGGGGCAATCCAATGAGCAGTTCTTC. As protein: CASSSIAGGQSNEQFF.

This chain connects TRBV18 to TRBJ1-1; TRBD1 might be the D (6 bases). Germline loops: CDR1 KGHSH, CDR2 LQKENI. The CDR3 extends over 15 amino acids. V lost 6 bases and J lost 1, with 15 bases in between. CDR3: CASSARQVKNTEAFF. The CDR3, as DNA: TGTGCCAGCTCGGCAAGACAGGTGAAGAACACTGAAGCTTTCTTT.

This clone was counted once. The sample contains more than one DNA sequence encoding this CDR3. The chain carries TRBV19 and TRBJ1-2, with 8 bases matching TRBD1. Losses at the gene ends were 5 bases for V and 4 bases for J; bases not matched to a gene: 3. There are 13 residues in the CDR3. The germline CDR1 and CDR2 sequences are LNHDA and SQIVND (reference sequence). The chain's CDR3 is CASSPTGGYGYTF. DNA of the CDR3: TGTGCCAGTAGTCCAACAGGGGGCTATGGCTACACCTTC.

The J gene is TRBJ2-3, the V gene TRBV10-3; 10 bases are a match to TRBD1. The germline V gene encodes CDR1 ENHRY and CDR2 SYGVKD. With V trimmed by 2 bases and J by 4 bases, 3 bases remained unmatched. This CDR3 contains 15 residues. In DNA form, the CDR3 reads TGTGCCATCAGTGAGCTGGGACAGGGGTCAGATACGCAGTATTTT. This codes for CAISELGQGSDTQYF.

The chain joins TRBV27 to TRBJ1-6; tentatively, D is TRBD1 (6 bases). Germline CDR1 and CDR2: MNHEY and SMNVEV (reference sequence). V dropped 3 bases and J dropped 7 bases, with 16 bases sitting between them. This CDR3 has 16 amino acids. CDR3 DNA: TGTGCCAGCAGTTTTTGGGGGGGCGGGCGCAATTCACCCCTCCACTTT. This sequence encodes CASSFWGGGRNSPLHF.

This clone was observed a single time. CDR3 sequence reads: CASRPWGGRSSYEQYF. The CDR3 nucleotides read TGTGCCAGCAGACCTTGGGGGGGGAGGAGCTCCTACGAGCAGTACTTC. This chain joins TRBV11-2 and TRBJ2-7; 7 bases map to TRBD2. Looked up from germline, CDR1 is SGHAT and CDR2 is FQNNGV. The CDR3 totals 16 residues. The V gene end was trimmed by 6 bases and the J gene end by 0 bases; junction bases not matched to a gene: 11. The variable domain in full, with the rest retrieved from reference TRBV11-2 and TRBJ2-7, is EAGVAQSPRYKIIEKRQSVAFWCNPISGHATLYWYQQILGQGPKLLIQFQNNGVVDDSQLPKDRFSAERLKGVDSTLKIQPAKLEDSAVYLCASRPWGGRSSYEQYFGPGTRLTVT.

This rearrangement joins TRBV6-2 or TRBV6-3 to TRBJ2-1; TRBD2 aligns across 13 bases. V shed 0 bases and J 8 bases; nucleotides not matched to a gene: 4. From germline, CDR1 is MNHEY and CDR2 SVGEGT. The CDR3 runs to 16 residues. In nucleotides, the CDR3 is TGTGCCAGCAGTTACTCACTAGCGGGGGGGCAGGATGAGCAGTTCTTC. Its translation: CASSYSLAGGQDEQFF.

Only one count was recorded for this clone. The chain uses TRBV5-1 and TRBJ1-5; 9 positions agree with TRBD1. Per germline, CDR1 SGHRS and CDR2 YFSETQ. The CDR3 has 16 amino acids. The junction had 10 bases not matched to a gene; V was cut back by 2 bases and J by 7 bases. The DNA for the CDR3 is TGCGCCAGCAGCTTAGATCCGGGACAGGGATCCCAGCCCCAGCATTTT. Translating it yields CASSLDPGQGSQPQHF.

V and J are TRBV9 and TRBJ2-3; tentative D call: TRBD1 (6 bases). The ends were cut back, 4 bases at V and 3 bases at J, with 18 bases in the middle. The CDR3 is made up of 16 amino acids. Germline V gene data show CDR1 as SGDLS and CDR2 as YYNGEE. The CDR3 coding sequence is TGTGCCAGCAGCCCCCGGGCAGGGGCGGGTACAGATACGCAGTATTTT. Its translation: CASSPRAGAGTDTQYF.

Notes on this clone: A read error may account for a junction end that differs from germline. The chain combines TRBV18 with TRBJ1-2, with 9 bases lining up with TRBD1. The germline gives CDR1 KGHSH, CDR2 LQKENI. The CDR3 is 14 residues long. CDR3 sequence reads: CASSPQGAADGYTF. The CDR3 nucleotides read TGTGCCAGCTCCCCACAGGGGGCTGCCGATGGCTACACCTTC.

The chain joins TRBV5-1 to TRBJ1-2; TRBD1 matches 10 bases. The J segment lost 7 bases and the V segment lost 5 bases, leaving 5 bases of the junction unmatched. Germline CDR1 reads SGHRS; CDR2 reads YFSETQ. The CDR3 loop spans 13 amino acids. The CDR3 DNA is TGCGCCAGCAGTTATGGACAGGGGGGTGGCTACACCTTC. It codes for CASSYGQGGGYTF.

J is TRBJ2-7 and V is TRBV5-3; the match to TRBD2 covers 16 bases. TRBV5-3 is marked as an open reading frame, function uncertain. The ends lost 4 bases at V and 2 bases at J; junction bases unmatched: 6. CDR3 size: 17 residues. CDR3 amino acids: CARSISGTSGGAYEQYF. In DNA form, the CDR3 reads TGTGCCAGAAGCATATCCGGGACTAGCGGGGGGGCCTACGAGCAGTACTTC.

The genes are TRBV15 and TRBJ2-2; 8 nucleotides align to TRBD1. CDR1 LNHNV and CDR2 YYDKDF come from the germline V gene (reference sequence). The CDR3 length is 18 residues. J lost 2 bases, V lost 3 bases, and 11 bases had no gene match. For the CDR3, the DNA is TGTGCCACCAGCAGCTTATCGACAGGGGCAGGCAACACCGGGGAGCTGTTTTTT. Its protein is CATSSLSTGAGNTGELFF.

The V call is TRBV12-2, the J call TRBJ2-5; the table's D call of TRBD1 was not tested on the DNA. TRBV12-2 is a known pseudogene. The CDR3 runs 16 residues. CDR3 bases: TGTGCAAGTCGCTCCGGCGCGGCGTCAGGGGGGGAGACCCAGTACTTC. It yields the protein CASRSGAASGGETQYF.